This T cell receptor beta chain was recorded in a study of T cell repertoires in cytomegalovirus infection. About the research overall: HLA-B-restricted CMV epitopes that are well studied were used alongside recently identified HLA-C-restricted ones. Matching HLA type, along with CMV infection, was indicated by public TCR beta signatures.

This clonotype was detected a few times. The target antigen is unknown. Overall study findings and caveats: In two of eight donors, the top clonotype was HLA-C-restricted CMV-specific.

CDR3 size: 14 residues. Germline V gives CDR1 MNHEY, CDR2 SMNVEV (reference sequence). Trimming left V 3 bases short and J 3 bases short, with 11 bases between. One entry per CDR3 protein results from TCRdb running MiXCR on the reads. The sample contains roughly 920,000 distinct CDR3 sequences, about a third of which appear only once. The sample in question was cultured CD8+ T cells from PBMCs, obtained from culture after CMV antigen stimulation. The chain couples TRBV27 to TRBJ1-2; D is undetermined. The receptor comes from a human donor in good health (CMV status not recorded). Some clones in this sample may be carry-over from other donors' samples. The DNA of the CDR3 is TGTGCCAGCAGTTTCGAACCCGCGTACTATGGCTACACCTTC. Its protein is CASSFEPAYYGYTF.